This is a list of T cell receptor beta chains from one sample in a study of blood T cell repertoires in COVID-19. Sequencing was performed with immunoSEQ multiplex PCR; in TCRdb, only in-frame clones are kept and a portion is missing. The table includes about 73,000 clones, approximately 92% detected once. Input material: peripheral blood. These receptors were obtained from a man at least 80 years old with acute or convalescent COVID-19. The CDR3 runs from the conserved cysteine through the conserved F or W. A D gene is named only where the DNA matches it firmly. A row's size may be missing; if present it is once, few, many or a size class.

j_call d_call clone_size v_call cdr3_nt cdr3_aa
TRBJ2-3 TRBD1 NA TRBV6-1 TGTGCCAGCAGTGAAACCGGGACAGGGGGCACAGATACGCAGTATTTT CASSETGTGGTDTQYF
TRBJ2-7 TRBD1 few TRBV5-1 TGCGCCAGCAGCTTGTTCGGGGACAGGGGCCACGAGCAGTACTTC CASSLFGDRGHEQYF
TRBJ2-7 TRBD1 NA TRBV28 TGTGCCAGCAGCCGGCGACAGGGGCCCTACGAGCAGTACTTC CASSRRQGPYEQYF
TRBJ1-1 TRBD1 NA TRBV19 TGTGCCAGTAGTATAGCGGCGACAGGGACGAACACTGAAGCTTTCTTT CASSIAATGTNTEAFF
TRBJ1-4 NA NA TRBV19 TGTGCCAGTAGTGTTCAGGGCCCGAATGAAAAACTGTTTTTT CASSVQGPNEKLFF
TRBJ2-1 TRBD1 NA TRBV4-1 TGCGCCAGCAGCCAAGGAAGAGGACAGGACTACAATGAGCAGTTCTTC CASSQGRGQDYNEQFF
TRBJ1-2 NA NA TRBV28 TGTGCCAGCAGTTTATGGGCAGGGGCTAACTATGGCTACACCTTC CASSLWAGANYGYTF
TRBJ2-1 NA NA TRBV7-8 TGTGCCAGCAGCGTCCGGGTCCTTTCGTATGAGCAGTTCTTC CASSVRVLSYEQFF
TRBJ2-2 TRBD2 NA TRBV4-2 TGTGCCAGCAGCCAAGAAGGGACCGGGGGGGCCGGGGAGCTGTTTTTT CASSQEGTGGAGELFF
TRBJ2-5 TRBD1 NA TRBV18 TGTGCCAGCTCAGATGGGACAGGGGGCATGGAGACCCAGTACTTC CASSDGTGGMETQYF
TRBJ2-1 NA once TRBV12-5 TGTGCTAGTGGTTTGGAATCAGGGGCCAATGAGCAGTTCTTC CASGLESGANEQFF
TRBJ2-5 NA few TRBV9 TGTGCCAGCAGCACCTCCGGGACTTCTTTAGAGACCCAGTACTTC CASSTSGTSLETQYF
TRBJ1-5 NA NA TRBV2 TGTGCCACCGGGGGGGCGCGGAATCAGCCCCAGCATTTT CATGGARNQPQHF
TRBJ1-6 TRBD1 NA TRBV6-5 TGTGCCAGCAGTTACGATAGCAGGGGGAATTCACCCCTCCACTTT CASSYDSRGNSPLHF
TRBJ2-5 TRBD2 NA TRBV11-2 TGTGCCAGCAGCTTAGGGGGCGGGGGAGAGACCCAGTACTTC CASSLGGGGETQYF
TRBJ1-1 TRBD1 NA TRBV12-3/TRBV12-4 TGTGCCAGCAGCCGGACAGGGGGGGGTGAAGCTTTCTTT CASSRTGGGEAFF
TRBJ2-1 NA NA TRBV20-1 TGCAGTGCTAGTTATAGCCCGAATGAGCAGTTCTTC CSASYSPNEQFF
TRBJ1-6 TRBD1 NA TRBV2 TGTGCCAGCGGGGCCCAGGGGGCGCAGAATTCACCCCTCCACTTT CASGAQGAQNSPLHF
TRBJ1-1 NA few TRBV21-1 TGTGCCAGCAGCAAAGTAGGGGGCAAATGGGGCACTGAAGCTTTCTTT CASSKVGGKWGTEAFF
TRBJ1-2 TRBD1 once TRBV5-1 TGCGCCAGCAGCGAAACCGGGACAGGGGTAGGTGGCTACACCTTC CASSETGTGVGGYTF
TRBJ1-3 TRBD1 NA TRBV29-1 TGCAGCGCCTGGGACAGGGGAACTGGAAACACCATATATTTT CSAWDRGTGNTIYF
TRBJ1-3 NA NA TRBV19 TGTGCCACCAAACCTAGAGACAGCTTACCTGGAAACACCATATATTTT CATKPRDSLPGNTIYF
TRBJ1-1 NA NA TRBV3-1/TRBV3-2 TGTGCCAGCAGACTCGGGGGGGGCAAATACACTGAAGCTTTCTTT CASRLGGGKYTEAFF
TRBJ1-1 NA NA TRBV5-1 TGCGCCAGCAGCTACCACAATAAGAACACTGAAGCTTTCTTT CASSYHNKNTEAFF
TRBJ2-2 NA NA TRBV2 TGTGCCAGCAGATCCGGGACACCTTCCACCGGGGAGCTGTTTTTT CASRSGTPSTGELFF
TRBJ2-1 NA NA TRBV11-3 TGTGCCAGCAGCTTAGAGGCGGGGGCCATCGAGCAGTTCTTC CASSLEAGAIEQFF
TRBJ2-7 TRBD1 NA TRBV7-2 TGTGCCAGCAGCTCCGGACAGGGTCCCTACGAGCAGTACTTC CASSSGQGPYEQYF
TRBJ1-2 TRBD1 NA TRBV9 TGTGCCAGCAGCGTAGAGGGGACAGGGTCTCGGGGCTACACCTTC CASSVEGTGSRGYTF
TRBJ1-2 TRBD1 NA TRBV12-3/TRBV12-4 TGTGCCAGCAGTACAGGGGGCGACTATGGCTACACCTTC CASSTGGDYGYTF
TRBJ2-1 NA NA TRBV2 TGTGCCAGCAGCGTGACTACTAACAATGAGCAGTTCTTC CASSVTTNNEQFF
TRBJ2-5 NA NA TRBV15 TGTGCCACCAGCCGACGTCCGGGGGAGACCCAGTACTTC CATSRRPGETQYF